The rows below give T cell receptor beta chains drawn from one sample of a study of intratumoral heterogeneity in liver cancer. Measured with immunoSEQ multiplex PCR; TCRdb has only the in-frame clones, and not every one. This table has over 5,500 clones, 68% appearing once. Specimen: tumor-adjacent normal tissue, collected before any cancer treatment. These receptors were taken from a man between 65 and 85 years old with hepatocellular carcinoma. CDR3s include the opening cysteine and the closing phenylalanine or tryptophan. A D gene is named only where the DNA matches it firmly. The size of a clone is reported for some rows only, either as once, few or many, or as a class for expanded clones.

D gene	V gene	J gene	clone size	CDR3 protein	CDR3 DNA
TRBD2	TRBV4-1	TRBJ2-1	NA	CASSQTPTSGSHNEQFF	TGCGCCAGCAGCCAAACCCCGACTAGCGGGTCTCACAATGAGCAGTTCTTC
NA	TRBV24-1	TRBJ2-3	NA	CATSDSGPGGDTQYF	TGTGCCACCAGTGACTCGGGCCCAGGGGGGGATACGCAGTATTTT
TRBD2	TRBV9	TRBJ2-5	NA	CASSVASRGGVETQYF	TGTGCCAGCAGCGTAGCCTCGCGGGGGGGCGTGGAGACCCAGTACTTC
NA	TRBV19	TRBJ1-1	few	CASSISSTVMNTEAFF	TGTGCCAGTAGTATATCGAGTACAGTCATGAACACTGAAGCTTTCTTT
NA	TRBV5-1	TRBJ2-2	NA	CASSSTVRTNTGELFF	TGCGCCAGCAGCTCGACTGTCCGGACGAACACCGGGGAGCTGTTTTTT
NA	TRBV4-2	TRBJ1-1	few	CASSQDVGSLEAFF	TGTGCCAGCAGCCAAGATGTCGGCAGCCTAGAAGCTTTCTTT
TRBD1	TRBV19	TRBJ2-5	NA	CASSIGTGVAETQYF	TGTGCCAGTAGTATAGGAACAGGGGTAGCGGAGACCCAGTACTTC
NA	TRBV5-6	TRBJ1-1	few	CASSNSRREAFF	TGTGCCAGCAGCAACTCTCGGCGTGAAGCTTTCTTT
NA	TRBV6-5	TRBJ2-7	NA	CASTADGAYEQYF	TGTGCCAGCACCGCAGACGGCGCCTACGAGCAGTACTTC
NA	TRBV7-6	TRBJ2-2	NA	CASSLRQVYTGELFF	TGTGCCAGCAGTTTAAGACAGGTTTACACCGGGGAGCTGTTTTTT
NA	TRBV27	TRBJ2-5	NA	CASSSTPRGTQYF	TGTGCCAGCAGTTCGACGCCACGCGGGACCCAGTACTTC
NA	TRBV5-1	TRBJ2-3	NA	CASSLGGLTDTQYF	TGCGCCAGCAGCTTAGGGGGACTCACAGATACGCAGTATTTT
NA	TRBV2	TRBJ1-5	once	CASSGPLGTVNQPQHF	TGTGCCAGCAGTGGACCCCTTGGGACGGTCAATCAGCCCCAGCATTTT
TRBD1	TRBV19	TRBJ1-5	few	CASTPRGFQPQHF	TGTGCCAGTACCCCCAGGGGGTTTCAGCCCCAGCATTTT
TRBD1	TRBV5-4	TRBJ1-1	NA	CASSLSTGGASAFF	TGTGCCAGCAGCTTGTCCACAGGGGGCGCGTCAGCTTTCTTT
TRBD1	TRBV4-2	TRBJ1-4	NA	CASSQDRGGEGEKLFF	TGTGCCAGCAGCCAAGATCGAGGGGGCGAGGGTGAAAAACTGTTTTTT
TRBD1	TRBV19	TRBJ1-1	NA	CASSRPGQGGRSTEAFF	TGTGCCAGTAGTCGACCCGGACAGGGGGGTAGAAGCACTGAAGCTTTCTTT
TRBD1	TRBV27	TRBJ2-2	NA	CASSLTGDWTGELFF	TGTGCCAGCAGTTTGACAGGGGATTGGACCGGGGAGCTGTTTTTT
NA	TRBV10-3	TRBJ2-5	NA	CAISGPGVRETQYF	TGTGCCATCAGTGGCCCCGGGGTACGCGAGACCCAGTACTTC
TRBD1	TRBV6-5	TRBJ2-5	NA	CASSYDLRGLRETQYF	TGTGCCAGCAGTTACGACCTCAGGGGGCTTCGGGAGACCCAGTACTTC
NA	TRBV6-6	TRBJ1-1	NA	CASSYSEMNTEAFF	TGTGCCAGCAGTTACTCGGAGATGAACACTGAAGCTTTCTTT
NA	TRBV19	TRBJ2-1	NA	CASTLGLDYNEQFF	TGTGCCAGTACCCTAGGGCTAGACTACAATGAGCAGTTCTTC
TRBD2	TRBV29-1	TRBJ2-1	medium-sized	CSARTSGNEQFF	TGCAGCGCGAGGACTAGCGGCAATGAGCAGTTCTTC
NA	TRBV19	TRBJ1-1	NA	CASSMGDVVSLEAFF	TGTGCCAGTAGTATGGGGGACGTAGTGTCCCTTGAAGCTTTCTTT
NA	TRBV27	TRBJ2-5	NA	CASSLGGEQETQYF	TGTGCCAGCAGTTTAGGGGGAGAGCAAGAGACCCAGTACTTC
NA	TRBV7-8	TRBJ1-4	NA	CASSSTDATNEKLFF	TGTGCCAGCAGCTCAACAGATGCAACTAATGAAAAACTGTTTTTT
NA	TRBV6-2/TRBV6-3	TRBJ2-2	NA	CASSYSPNRVTGELFF	TGTGCCAGCAGTTACTCCCCTAACAGGGTCACCGGGGAGCTGTTTTTT
NA	TRBV6-5	TRBJ2-6	NA	CASSRGAGANVLTF	TGTGCCAGCAGTAGGGGGGCCGGGGCCAACGTCCTGACTTTC
NA	TRBV4-1	TRBJ1-1	once	CASSREARVYNEAFF	TGCGCCAGCAGCCGGGAGGCGAGGGTATATAATGAAGCTTTCTTT
TRBD1	TRBV9	TRBJ2-7	few	CASSVDGTGEAQYF	TGTGCCAGCAGCGTAGATGGGACAGGGGAGGCGCAGTACTTC
TRBD2	TRBV27	TRBJ2-1	NA	CASSPPRSGGPHWNEQFF	TGTGCCAGCAGTCCCCCCCGTAGCGGGGGGCCGCATTGGAATGAGCAGTTCTTC
NA	TRBV10-3	TRBJ1-2	NA	CAISESGLGSSYGYTF	TGTGCCATCAGTGAGTCGGGTCTCGGGTCCTCCTATGGCTACACCTTC